These T cell receptor beta chains were read from a single sample in a study of response to subunit inactivated influenza vaccine. TCRdb reprocessed the RT-PCR reads with MiXCR, giving one entry per CDR3 protein. The table has roughly 760,000 distinct CDR3 sequences, 21% seen once; the top ten hold roughly 10%. Sequenced here: PBMCs from blood, sampled approximately 5 days after vaccination. The source is a man aged 50-59 years who received an inactivated influenza vaccine. CDR3s include the opening cysteine and the closing phenylalanine or tryptophan. Fields, in order: D gene, J gene, V gene, clone size, CDR3 DNA, CDR3 protein. A D gene is named only where the DNA matches it firmly. Expanded clones are given a class, and other clones once, few, many or no size at all.

NA TRBJ1-5 TRBV7-2 NA TGTGCCAGCAGCTTAGTAGGGCCCTTGGGTCAGCCCCAGCATTTT CASSLVGPLGQPQHF
NA TRBJ1-1 TRBV18 NA TGTGCCAGCTCACCAGCTCAGGGTTATGAAGCTTTCTTT CASSPAQGYEAFF
NA TRBJ2-1 TRBV2 NA TGTGCCAGCAGACAACAGATAAATGAGCAGTTCTTC CASRQQINEQFF
NA TRBJ2-5 TRBV7-3 many TGTGCCAGCAGACCGACGCGGGAGACCCAGTACTTC CASRPTRETQYF
NA TRBJ1-5 TRBV12-3/TRBV12-4 NA TGTGCCAGCAGTTTGGAGGGCCGTAGCAATCAGCCCCAGCATTTT CASSLEGRSNQPQHF
NA TRBJ2-2 TRBV20-1 NA TGCAGTGCTAGAGACCAAAACACCGGGGAGCTGTTTTTT CSARDQNTGELFF
NA TRBJ2-3 TRBV7-3 NA TGTGCCAGCAGCTTACTGGGGGTGCCAGATACGCAGTATTTT CASSLLGVPDTQYF
NA TRBJ2-4 TRBV7-9 few TGTGCCAGCGGGGGAAGCATTCAGTACTTC CASGGSIQYF
NA TRBJ2-1 TRBV12-3/TRBV12-4 few TGTGCCAGCAACCCCGGGATCTACAATGAGCAGTTCTTC CASNPGIYNEQFF
TRBD2 TRBJ2-1 TRBV6-2/TRBV6-3 NA TGTGCCAGCAGCCCAGAGCGGGGGGGTCGCTACTACAATGAGCAGTTCTTC CASSPERGGRYYNEQFF
TRBD2 TRBJ2-3 TRBV5-1 few TGCGCCAGCAGCACCGGACTAGCGGGGATAAGCACAGATACGCAGTATTTT CASSTGLAGISTDTQYF
NA TRBJ1-1 TRBV6-2/TRBV6-3 NA TGTGCCAGCAGTTACTCGTCAGGGCCGGCTTTCTTT CASSYSSGPAFF
NA TRBJ2-7 TRBV5-1 few TGCGCCAGCAGCTTGGTTTACACTAGCTCCTACGAGCAGTACTTC CASSLVYTSSYEQYF
TRBD1 TRBJ2-5 TRBV29-1 NA TGCAGCGTCGGACAGGCCCAGATGGGAGAGACCCAGTACTTC CSVGQAQMGETQYF
TRBD1 TRBJ2-5 TRBV29-1 few TGCAGCGTTTTGGACAGGGTGACGCAAGAGACCCAGTACTTC CSVLDRVTQETQYF
TRBD1 TRBJ2-7 TRBV5-1 few TGCGCCAGCAGCTCTCCGGGACAGCGGACCTACGAGCAGTACTTC CASSSPGQRTYEQYF
TRBD2 TRBJ2-3 TRBV24-1 few TGTGCCACCAGTGATCCACTAGCGGGAAGCACAGATACGCAGTATTTT CATSDPLAGSTDTQYF
NA TRBJ1-2 TRBV12-3/TRBV12-4 NA TGTGCCAGCAGTTTATCAGTGGCATCTAACTATGGCTACACCTTC CASSLSVASNYGYTF
NA TRBJ1-1 TRBV6-2/TRBV6-3 NA TGTGCCAGCAGTCCCGACAGTCGGAACACTGAAGCTTTCTTT CASSPDSRNTEAFF
TRBD2 TRBJ2-3 TRBV20-1 NA TGCAGTGCTAGAGTTGCGGGGGGGCTCGATACGCAGTATTTT CSARVAGGLDTQYF
NA TRBJ2-7 TRBV4-3 NA TGCGCCAGCAGCCAAGACTTGTATGGGACCGAAACCTACGAGCAGTACTTC CASSQDLYGTETYEQYF
TRBD1 TRBJ2-7 TRBV11-1 few TGTGCCAGCAGCCTCCCTAATGGACGGGACAGGAATACCTACGAGCAGTACTTC CASSLPNGRDRNTYEQYF
TRBD2 TRBJ2-2 TRBV28 NA TGTGCCAGCAGTCCAACCCTCCTAGCGGGAGGGCCCGGGGAGCTGTTTTTT CASSPTLLAGGPGELFF
NA TRBJ2-1 TRBV2 few TGTGCCAGCAGACCTGGAGTAGCGGCTAACAATGAGCAGTTCTTC CASRPGVAANNEQFF
TRBD1 TRBJ1-4 TRBV15 few TGTGCCACCACAGGGGGTGAAAAACTGTTTTTT CATTGGEKLFF
NA TRBJ1-4 TRBV6-1 NA TGTGCCAGCAGTACCCGCCGACGAATAAATGAAAAACTGTTTTTT CASSTRRRINEKLFF
NA TRBJ2-3 TRBV7-2 many TGTGCCAGCAGCAAGGGGACCACAGATACGCAGTATTTT CASSKGTTDTQYF
TRBD2 TRBJ2-2 TRBV2 many TGTGCCAGCAGCAGACTAGCGGGAGCTAACACCGGGGAGCTGTTTTTT CASSRLAGANTGELFF
NA TRBJ1-4 TRBV4-3 NA TGCGCCAGCAGCCGAAACCTTTGGACATCTTTTAATGAAAAACTGTTTTTT CASSRNLWTSFNEKLFF